The clone carrying this T cell receptor beta chain was counted only a few times. What it binds is unknown. The treatment is: roughly 10-day PBMC culture with coronavirus spike peptide pools or control peptides (ViraFEST assay). Using peptide pools, antigen-specific T cells were expanded in ViraFEST before TCRs were sequenced. Cultured CD4+ T-cell DNA underwent Oncomine TCR Beta short-read sequencing. The authors extracted genomic DNA from cultured CD4+ T cells. MiXCR, applied by TCRdb to the PCR reads, yields one record per CDR3 protein. Of 6,000 or so distinct CDR3 sequences in the sample, less than 20% are singletons; the top ten hold less than 25%. V was pared by 2 bases and J by 5 bases, with 9 bases of the junction left unmatched. Germline assignment: CDR1 DFQATT and CDR2 SNEGSKA (reference sequence). The CDR3 has 16 amino acids. The sample originates from a study of vaccination and CD4 T cells after COVID-19. Study-wide context: In the convalescent cohort, there were six males and four females, two of them Hispanic. Study conclusions and caveats: A median 86.3% of convalescent patients' SARS-CoV-2-reactive clones emerged only after vaccination.

Sequenced input: CD4+ T cells from blood, cultured in vitro. The source of this sequence is a human donor who had recovered from COVID-19. The chain couples TRBV20-1 to TRBJ2-1, with 10 bases that match TRBD2. The CDR3 DNA reads TGCAGTGCTAGATACGCTAGCGGGGGTGACCACAATGAGCAGTTCTTC. Translation gives CSARYASGGDHNEQFF.